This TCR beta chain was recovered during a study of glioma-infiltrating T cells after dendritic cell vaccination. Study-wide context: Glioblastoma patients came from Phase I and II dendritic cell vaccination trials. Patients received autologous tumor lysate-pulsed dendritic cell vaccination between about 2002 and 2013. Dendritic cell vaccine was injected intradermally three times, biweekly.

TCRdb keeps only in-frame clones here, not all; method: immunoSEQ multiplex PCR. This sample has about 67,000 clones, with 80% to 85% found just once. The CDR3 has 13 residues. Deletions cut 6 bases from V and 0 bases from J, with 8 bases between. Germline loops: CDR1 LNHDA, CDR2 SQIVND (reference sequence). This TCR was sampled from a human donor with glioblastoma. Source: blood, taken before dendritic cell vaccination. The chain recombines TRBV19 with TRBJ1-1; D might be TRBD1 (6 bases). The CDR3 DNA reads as TGTGCCAGTAGGGGGGCTATGAACACTGAAGCTTTCTTT. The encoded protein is CASRGAMNTEAFF.